This T cell receptor beta chain is from a study of regulatory T cells in long-lasting Graves disease. Findings and limits, study-wide: Not thyroid tissue but only peripheral blood was studied. Persistent disease exhibited a predilection for TRBV28, TRBJ1-2 and TRBJ2-5.

Concerning this clonotype: Its target is not known.

TCRdb passed the reads through MiXCR, listing each CDR3 protein once. The sample lists some 1,700 distinct CDR3 sequences; around 80% were seen once. Isolated PBMC RNA provided the starting material for the TCR library. Graves' disease diagnoses used American Thyroid Association guidelines. The J segment lost 4 bases and the V segment lost 6 bases, leaving 7 bases of the junction unmatched. The CDR3 length is 14 residues. Germline assignment: CDR1 ENHRY and CDR2 SYGVKD. The specimen comprised peripheral blood mononuclear cells (PBMCs), sampled with antithyroid drug treatment, in newly diagnosed or persistent Graves disease (not recorded which). The gene calls are TRBV10-3 and TRBJ1-1; 8 bases match TRBD1. The sequence came from a woman under 30 with Graves disease. CDR3: CAISPGQGGTEAFF. CDR3 sequence (DNA): TGTGCCATCAGCCCCGGACAGGGTGGCACTGAAGCTTTCTTT.